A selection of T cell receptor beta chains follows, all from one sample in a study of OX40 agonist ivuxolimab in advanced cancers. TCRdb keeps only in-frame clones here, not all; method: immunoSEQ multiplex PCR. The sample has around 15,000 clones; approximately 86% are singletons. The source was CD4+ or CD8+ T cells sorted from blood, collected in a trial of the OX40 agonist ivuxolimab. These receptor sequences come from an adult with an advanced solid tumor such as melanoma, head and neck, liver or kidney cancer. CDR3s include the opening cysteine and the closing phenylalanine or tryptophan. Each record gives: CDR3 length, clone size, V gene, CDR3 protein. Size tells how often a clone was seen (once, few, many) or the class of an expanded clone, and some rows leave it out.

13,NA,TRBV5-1,CASSLDLGGELFF
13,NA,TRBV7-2,CASSFRVAETQYF
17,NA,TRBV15,CATSRDSLKDSSYEQYF
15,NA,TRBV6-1,CASTRIAGTTDTQYF
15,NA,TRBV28,CASSFGGQGNNEQFF
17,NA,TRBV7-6,CASSLVPSGANTGELFF
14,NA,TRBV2,CASSVERGNQPQHF
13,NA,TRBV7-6,CASSLDSNQPQHF
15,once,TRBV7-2,CASSSGGRVGYGYTF
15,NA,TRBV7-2,CASSFTGGRNQPQHF
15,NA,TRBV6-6,CASSRRGLAGDEQYF
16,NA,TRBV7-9,CASSSSGGGNTGELFF
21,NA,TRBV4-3,CASSQLPSYWTSGGSSYEQYF
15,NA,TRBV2,CASSADRGGSYEQYF
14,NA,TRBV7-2,CASSLVGRQETQYF
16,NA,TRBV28,CASSLYKGTGLTEAFF
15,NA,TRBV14,CASSQVQGAKNIQYF
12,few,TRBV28,CASSFGNTEAFF
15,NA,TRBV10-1,CASSEGSSGAYEQYF
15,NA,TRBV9,CASTEEFGSYNEQFF
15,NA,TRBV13,CASSLFRRAYNEQFF
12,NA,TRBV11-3,CASSQGGAEAFF
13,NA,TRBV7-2,CASSSQEAGELFF
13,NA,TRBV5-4,CASSFEGNQPQHF
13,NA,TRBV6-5,CASTLPGGNEQFF
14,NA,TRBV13,CASSLEGRYYGYTF
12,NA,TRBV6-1,CASSDVPYEQYF
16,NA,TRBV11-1,CASSSIGGVNTGELFF
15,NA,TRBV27,CASSLTSGSYNEQFF
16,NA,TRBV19,CASSKGLAGGADTQYF
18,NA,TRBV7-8,CASSLWTSGTPDVYEQYF
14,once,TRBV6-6,CASTRGDGTYEQYF
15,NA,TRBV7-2,CASSLNRGGTDEQFF
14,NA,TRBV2,CASSVRRDSYEQYF
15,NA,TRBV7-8,CASSLGGTANEKLFF
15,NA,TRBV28,CASYRGGAGNQPQHF
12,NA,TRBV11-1,CASSPGGVGQYF
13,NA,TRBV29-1,CSVVLRKADTQYF
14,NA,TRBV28,CASSLGGASGGYTF
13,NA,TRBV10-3,CAIKGLSPHEQFF
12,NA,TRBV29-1,CSAGTGGQPQHF